This TCR beta chain came from a study of T-cell memory formation after mild COVID-19. It was 5'RACE with constant-segment primers that produced the TCR alpha and TCR beta cDNA libraries, which carried sample barcodes and UMIs. TCRdb reanalysed the 5' RACE reads using MiXCR and keeps one entry per CDR3 protein. The table lists 300,000 to 400,000 distinct CDR3 sequences, less than 20% of them singletons. Germline loops: CDR1 DFQATT, CDR2 SNEGSKA (reference sequence). With 6 bases clipped from V and 4 bases from J, the junction kept 9 bases outside the gene matches. This CDR3 has 14 amino acids. The chain joins TRBV20-1 to TRBJ2-1, with 7 bases that match TRBD1. The sequence came from a man between 18 and 29 years old who had mild COVID-19 (a few samples of this study predate the infection). Cell type and time point are not known. The sample was PBMCs or a T cell subset sorted from them (not recorded which). The CDR3 DNA is TGCAGTGCCAGCCGGGACAGCCTATACAATGAGCAGTTCTTC. Amino acids: CSASRDSLYNEQFF.